These 17 T cell receptor beta chains share one sample of origin, sequenced in a study of T cell repertoires in cytomegalovirus infection. MiXCR was run by TCRdb on the reads, yielding one entry per CDR3 protein. The table shows about 740,000 distinct CDR3 sequences, with roughly a third occurring only once. Sequenced: PBMCs. These TCRs come from a human donor in good health (CMV status not recorded). Some clones in this sample may be carry-over from other donors' samples.

This clonotype was seen ten or more times. V gene TRBV7-2 combines with J gene TRBJ1-4, with D unresolved. This CDR3 region has 15 residues. Per the germline V gene, CDR1 is SGHTA and CDR2 is FQGNSA. V was cut by 0 bases and J by 0 bases, with 5 bases left in between. CDR3 protein: CASSLASATNEKLFF. Here the CDR3 DNA reads TGTGCCAGCAGCTTAGCGAGCGCAACTAATGAAAAACTGTTTTTT.

The sample holds one count of this clonotype. The germline gene is not matched at one end of the junction; a read error may be the cause. The chain uses TRBV11-2 and TRBJ2-7; D gene unclear. The CDR3 sequence is 12 residues long. Germline CDR1 is SGHAT and CDR2 is FQNNGV. Written as DNA, the CDR3 is TGTGCCAGCATCTTAGTCTTCTACGAGCAGTACTTC. Residues: CASILVFYEQYF.

This sequence joins TRBV5-1 and TRBJ1-5; D possibly corresponds to TRBD1 (5 bases). CDR3 length: 17 amino acids. V lost 7 bases, J lost 0 bases, and 20 bases lay in between. CDR1 is SGHRS and CDR2 is YFSETQ in the germline V gene. CDR3 coding DNA: TGCGCCAGCCGCCCCGGGACGACTGCCACTAGCAATCAGCCCCAGCATTTT. Protein sequence: CASRPGTTATSNQPQHF.

In its sample, this clonotype was seen a few times. The gene calls are TRBV24-1 and TRBJ2-2, with TRBD2 identical over 7 bases. Germline CDR1 reads KGHDR; CDR2 reads SFDVKD. This CDR3 comprises 14 residues. The V and J ends lost 11 bases and 0 bases, in that order; junction bases with no gene match: 5. CDR3 sequence (DNA): TGTGCCAGTAAGCGGGACGCGAACACCGGGGAGCTGTTTTTT. It codes for CASKRDANTGELFF.

In this sample, this clonotype turned up many times. V gene TRBV7-2 combines with J gene TRBJ2-3, with D hard to call. V lost 8 bases and J lost 3, with 9 bases in between. Per germline, CDR1 SGHTA and CDR2 FQGNSA. The CDR3 has 12 residues. As DNA, the CDR3 is TGTGCCAGCCACCGTGGAACAGATACGCAGTATTTT. This gives the protein CASHRGTDTQYF.

With respect to this clonotype: A much bigger clone sits one base away, suggesting this may be a read error. V gene TRBV11-2 combines with J gene TRBJ1-3; the D is unclear. V shed 5 bases and J shed 0 bases, with 11 bases lying between them. Germline V gene data show CDR1 as SGHAT and CDR2 as FQNNGV. The CDR3 runs 15 residues. The CDR3 loop reads CASSPAGYSGNTIYF. In nucleotides, the CDR3 is TGTGCCAGCAGCCCCGCCGGATACTCTGGAAACACCATATATTTT.

This clonotype was observed at least ten times. The V and J genes are TRBV7-2 and TRBJ1-1, with D hard to call. Germline loops: CDR1 SGHTA, CDR2 FQGNSA. CDR3 size: 14 residues. V lost 2 bases and J 4 bases, leaving 11 bases between the germline ends. CDR3 sequence: CASSLSAGGTEAFF. CDR3 in DNA: TGTGCCAGCAGCTTAAGCGCAGGTGGCACTGAAGCTTTCTTT.

This clonotype appeared many times. The chain is built from TRBV6-2 or TRBV6-3 and TRBJ1-5; D remains ambiguous. Trimming cost V 4 bases and J 6 bases, with 16 bases left between them. The CDR3 runs 15 residues. The germline CDR1 and CDR2 sequences are MNHEY and SVGEGT. Here the CDR3 reads CASSSPHRRAQPQHF. The CDR3 bases are TGTGCCAGCAGTTCCCCTCACCGTCGGGCTCAGCCCCAGCATTTT.

The CDR3, as DNA: TGTGCCAGCAGCCCGGTGGGGACCGGCCATTCACCCCTCCACTTT. This sequence encodes CASSPVGTGHSPLHF. The rearrangement links TRBV28 to TRBJ1-6, with a tentative D call TRBD1 (5 bases). This CDR3 comprises 15 residues. V lost 6 bases, J lost 8 bases, and 17 bases lay in between. Germline V gene data show CDR1 as MDHEN and CDR2 as SYDVKM.

This chain uses TRBV7-6 with TRBJ2-1; 13 bases agree with TRBD2. Germline values: CDR1 SGHVS, CDR2 FNYEAQ. CDR3 length: 17 residues. The trim removed 5 bases at V and 2 bases at J, leaving 6 bases unmatched. The DNA for the CDR3 is TGTGCCAGCAGCATCGGGACTAGCGGGGCCCCCTACAATGAGCAGTTCTTC. Its protein is CASSIGTSGAPYNEQFF.

This chain uses TRBV28 with TRBJ1-5, with TRBD1 matching over 8 bases. Germline V CDR1 and CDR2: MDHEN, SYDVKM. V lost 3 bases to trimming and J lost 4 bases; unmatched junction nucleotides: 8. The CDR3 spans 16 residues. The chain's CDR3 is CASSFSRTGLNQPQHF. CDR3 nucleotide sequence: TGTGCCAGCAGTTTTTCTCGGACAGGGTTAAATCAGCCCCAGCATTTT.

This clonotype was observed at least ten times. The gene calls are TRBV12-3 or TRBV12-4 and TRBJ2-2, with D possibly matching TRBD2 (6 bases). CDR3 length equals 13 residues. V lost 3 bases and J 6 bases, leaving 8 bases between the germline ends. The CDR3 sequence is CASSFGGAGELFF. The DNA of the CDR3 is TGTGCCAGCAGTTTCGGGGGTGCCGGGGAGCTGTTTTTT.

The CDR3 sequence: CASSLGMDGTEAFF. The CDR3 bases are TGTGCCAGCAGCTTAGGGATGGATGGCACTGAAGCTTTCTTT. The chain employs TRBV7-6 and TRBJ1-1, with no clear D. This CDR3 spans 14 amino acids. From germline, CDR1 is SGHVS and CDR2 FNYEAQ. With 1 base removed from V and 4 bases from J, the gap between germline ends came to 10 bases.

The chain uses TRBV29-1 and TRBJ1-1; 7 nucleotides align to TRBD1. From germline, CDR1 is SQVTM and CDR2 ANQGSEA. The ends lost 4 bases at V and 5 bases at J; junction bases unmatched: 7. This CDR3 contains 13 residues. The CDR3 loop reads CSVGQGGRTEAFF. The DNA of the CDR3 is TGCAGCGTTGGACAGGGAGGAAGGACTGAAGCTTTCTTT.

This clonotype was found a few times. The chain joins TRBV28 to TRBJ2-2, with 8 bases lining up with TRBD2. The CDR3 loop spans 14 amino acids. V dropped 8 bases and J dropped 1; count of bases not matched to a gene: 3. Germline CDR1 and CDR2: MDHEN and SYDVKM. CDR3 residues: CASWLAGNTGELFF. In DNA, the CDR3 is TGTGCCAGCTGGCTAGCGGGGAACACCGGGGAGCTGTTTTTT.

On this clonotype itself: Because it lacks the conserved phenylalanine or tryptophan at the end, this CDR3 is likely a read error. V gene TRBV7-2 combines with J gene TRBJ2-7, with 10 bases that match TRBD2. The CDR3 runs 15 residues. Germline V gives CDR1 SGHTA, CDR2 FQGNSA. The trim removed 1 base at V and 2 bases at J, leaving 2 bases unmatched. The CDR3 protein is CASSLVAGGTYEQYL. In nucleotides, the CDR3 is TGTGCCAGCAGCTTAGTAGCGGGAGGTACCTACGAGCAGTACTTA.

On this clonotype itself: A read error may produce the germline difference seen at one junction end. J is TRBJ1-5 and V is TRBV7-2; no firm D call. Germline V CDR1 and CDR2: SGHTA, FQGNSA. The CDR3 is made up of 13 amino acids. This chain's CDR3 is CVSSLASSQPQHF. The CDR3 DNA sequence: TGTGTCAGCAGCTTAGCGTCAAGTCAGCCCCAGCATTTT. The whole variable domain, filled in from reference TRBV7-2 and TRBJ1-5, reads GAGVSQSPSNKVTEKGKDVELRCDPISGHTALYWYRQSLGQGLEFLIYFQGNSAPDKSGLPSDRFSAERTGGSVSTLTIQRTQQEDSAVYLCVSSLASSQPQHFGDGTRLSIL.